This T cell receptor beta chain appears in the sequencing data of a study of blood T cell repertoires in COVID-19 (dated by TCRdb to 2019 to 2021). With respect to the entire study: Samples from collaborators originated in the United States, Italy and Spain and spanned both the acute and convalescent phases of COVID-19. The material from the prospective study consisted of cDNA or gDNA derived from T cells, B-cell-depleted T cells, or PBMCs. The repertoires were released in a freely available public database meant as a resource for research on the immune response to SARS-CoV-2. Subjects who had been exposed to COVID-19, were actively infected with it, or had recovered from it provided the deeply sampled blood TCRbeta repertoires that made up the dataset. The sample metadata nearly always contained a de-identified subject ID, COVID-19 status, age in years and sex. HLA class I and class II types, where available, came from metadata supplied by the sample provider rather than from assay-based typing. Samples came from the ongoing ImmuneRACE study (first 160 participants) plus 1,254 subjects from 6 global collaborators.

General findings and caveats noted by the study authors: The amount of clinical and demographic metadata varied by source and participant and was provided uncurated.

TCRbeta CDR3 regions were amplified from genomic DNA using the immunoSEQ Assay, a bias-controlled multiplex PCR. The study's processing was this. Nucleated cell counts per sample were estimated from amplification of reference gene primers within the assay. Sequence reads were collapsed and filtered to measure the absolute abundance of every unique TCRbeta CDR3 rearrangement. For each sample, productive Simpson clonality was calculated by taking the square root of Simpson's diversity index across productive rearrangements. TCRdb carries this immuneACCESS record with in-frame sequences only. Its versions omit some clonotypes, under half of them owing to an unresolved V gene in the studies checked, with the rest unexplained. The V and J calls and the clone size are those of that table, but D and trimming were determined from the DNA. This sample gives about 210,000 clones in total; 80% to 90% of them show up just once. The ten largest clones represent 9.7% of the sample.

Details on this clone: The antigen it binds to is not known. No much larger clone is present one base from it, and per-base qualities are unavailable.

Collaborating institutions collected whole blood in K2EDTA tubes following their own protocols. Collaborator samples were shipped for TCRbeta analysis as frozen whole blood, isolated PBMCs, or DNA extracted from either sample type. The source is a man aged 50 to 60 with active or convalescent COVID-19. Sequenced input: peripheral blood.

The DNA sequence is given as TGTGCCAGCAGCTACGACAGGAGGGAGACCCAGTACTTC. Its translation is CASSYDRRETQYF. The chain joins TRBV7-2 to TRBJ2-5; the D segment could be TRBD1, given 6 matching bases. The CDR3 has 13 amino acids, counting the end cysteine and phenylalanine. CDR3 DNA is the only sequence kept; it has 39 bases, read in frame from the first base. CDR1 and CDR2 are drawn from the germline V gene: SGHTA, FQGNSA. Relative to germline, V is 4 bases shorter and J is 5 bases shorter, with 11 bases between their ends.